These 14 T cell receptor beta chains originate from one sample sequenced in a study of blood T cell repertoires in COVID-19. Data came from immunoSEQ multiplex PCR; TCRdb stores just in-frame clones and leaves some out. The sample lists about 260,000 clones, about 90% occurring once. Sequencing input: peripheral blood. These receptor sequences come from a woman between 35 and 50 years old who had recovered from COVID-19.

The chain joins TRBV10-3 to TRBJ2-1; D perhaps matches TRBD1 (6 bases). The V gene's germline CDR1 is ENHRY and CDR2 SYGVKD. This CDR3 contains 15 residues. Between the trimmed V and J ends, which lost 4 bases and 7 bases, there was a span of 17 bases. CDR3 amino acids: CAISVVGGPPNEQFF. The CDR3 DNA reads TGTGCCATCAGTGTAGTAGGGGGTCCTCCGAATGAGCAGTTCTTC.

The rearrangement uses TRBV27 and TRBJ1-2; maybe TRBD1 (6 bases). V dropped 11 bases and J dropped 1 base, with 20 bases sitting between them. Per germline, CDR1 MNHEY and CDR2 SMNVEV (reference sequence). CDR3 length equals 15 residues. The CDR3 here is CAHWGGTEVNYGYTF. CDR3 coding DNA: TGTGCCCACTGGGGGGGCACCGAGGTTAACTATGGCTACACCTTC.

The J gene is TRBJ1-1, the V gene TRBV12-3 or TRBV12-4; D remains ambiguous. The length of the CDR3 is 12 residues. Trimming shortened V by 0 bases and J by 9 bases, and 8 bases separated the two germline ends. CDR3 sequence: CASSLAGGKAFF. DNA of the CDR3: TGTGCCAGCAGTTTAGCAGGCGGAAAAGCTTTCTTT.

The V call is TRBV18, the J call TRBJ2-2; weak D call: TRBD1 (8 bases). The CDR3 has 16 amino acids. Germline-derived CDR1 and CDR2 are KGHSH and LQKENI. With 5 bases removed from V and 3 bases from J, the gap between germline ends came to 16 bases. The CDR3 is CASSEEQGGHTGELFF. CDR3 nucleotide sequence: TGTGCCAGCTCAGAAGAACAGGGGGGGCACACCGGGGAGCTGTTTTTT.

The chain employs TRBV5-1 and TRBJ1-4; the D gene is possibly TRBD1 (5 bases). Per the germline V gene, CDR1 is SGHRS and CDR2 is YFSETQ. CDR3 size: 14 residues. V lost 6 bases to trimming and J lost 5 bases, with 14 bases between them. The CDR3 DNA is TGCGCCAGCACCCTGGGGGGGACCAATGAAAAACTGTTTTTT. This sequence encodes CASTLGGTNEKLFF.

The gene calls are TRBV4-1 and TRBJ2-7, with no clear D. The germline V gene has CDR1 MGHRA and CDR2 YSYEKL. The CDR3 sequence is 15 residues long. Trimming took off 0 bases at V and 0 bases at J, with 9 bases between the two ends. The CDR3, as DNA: TGCGCCAGCAGCCAAGAAGAGGTCGCCTCCTACGAGCAGTACTTC. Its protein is CASSQEEVASYEQYF.

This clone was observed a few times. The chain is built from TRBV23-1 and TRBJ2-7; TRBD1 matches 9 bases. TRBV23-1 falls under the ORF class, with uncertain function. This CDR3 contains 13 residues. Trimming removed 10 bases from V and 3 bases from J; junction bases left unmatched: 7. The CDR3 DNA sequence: TGCGCCACACCCGGGACAGGGATCTACGAGCAGTACTTC. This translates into CATPGTGIYEQYF.

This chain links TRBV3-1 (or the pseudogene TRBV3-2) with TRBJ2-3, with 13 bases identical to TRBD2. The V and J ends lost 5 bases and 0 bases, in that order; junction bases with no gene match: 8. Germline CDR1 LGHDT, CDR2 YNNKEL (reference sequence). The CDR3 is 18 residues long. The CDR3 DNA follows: TGTGCCAGCAGCTCCCTAGGGACTAGCGGGGCTAGCACAGATACGCAGTATTTT. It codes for CASSSLGTSGASTDTQYF.

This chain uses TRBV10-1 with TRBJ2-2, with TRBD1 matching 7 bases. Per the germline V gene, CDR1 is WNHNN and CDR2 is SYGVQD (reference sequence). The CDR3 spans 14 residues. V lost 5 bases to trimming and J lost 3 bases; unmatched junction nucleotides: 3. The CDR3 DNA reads TGCGCCAGCAGTTGGGACAGATACACCGGGGAGCTGTTTTTT. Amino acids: CASSWDRYTGELFF.

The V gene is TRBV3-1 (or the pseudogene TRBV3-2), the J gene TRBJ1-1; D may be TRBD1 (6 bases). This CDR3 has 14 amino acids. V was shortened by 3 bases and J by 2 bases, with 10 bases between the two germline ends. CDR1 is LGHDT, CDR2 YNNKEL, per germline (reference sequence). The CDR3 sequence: CASSQDSTNTEAFF. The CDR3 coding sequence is TGTGCCAGCAGCCAGGACAGCACAAACACTGAAGCTTTCTTT.

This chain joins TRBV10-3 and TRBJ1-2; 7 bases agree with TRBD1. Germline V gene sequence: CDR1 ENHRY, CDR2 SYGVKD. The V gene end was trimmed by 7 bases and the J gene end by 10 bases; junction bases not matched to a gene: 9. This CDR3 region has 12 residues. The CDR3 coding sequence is TGTGCCATCAAGGGGGACAGCACCTTCTACACCTTC. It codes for CAIKGDSTFYTF.

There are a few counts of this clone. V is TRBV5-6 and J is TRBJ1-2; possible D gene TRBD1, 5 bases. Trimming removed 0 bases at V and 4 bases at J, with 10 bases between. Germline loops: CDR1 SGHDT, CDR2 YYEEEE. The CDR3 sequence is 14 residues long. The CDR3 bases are TGTGCCAGCAGCTTGGAGACAGACTCCTATGGCTACACCTTC. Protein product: CASSLETDSYGYTF. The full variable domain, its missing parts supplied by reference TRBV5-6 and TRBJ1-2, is DAGVTQSPTHLIKTRGQQVTLRCSPKSGHDTVSWYQQALGQGPQFIFQYYEEEERQRGNFPDRFSGHQFPNYSSELNVNALLLGDSALYLCASSLETDSYGYTFGSGTRLTVV.

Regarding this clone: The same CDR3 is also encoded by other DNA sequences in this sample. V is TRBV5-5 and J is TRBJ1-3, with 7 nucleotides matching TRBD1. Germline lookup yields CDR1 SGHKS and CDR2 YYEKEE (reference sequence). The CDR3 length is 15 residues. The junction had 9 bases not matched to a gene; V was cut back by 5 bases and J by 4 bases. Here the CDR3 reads CASSRDSAFGNTIYF. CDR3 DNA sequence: TGTGCCAGCAGTCGGGACAGTGCTTTCGGAAACACCATATATTTT.

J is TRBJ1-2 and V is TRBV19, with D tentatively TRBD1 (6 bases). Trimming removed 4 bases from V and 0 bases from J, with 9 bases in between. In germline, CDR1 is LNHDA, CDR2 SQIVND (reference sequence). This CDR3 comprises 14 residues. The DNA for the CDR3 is TGTGCCAGTAGTAGACAGGTAGCTAACTATGGCTACACCTTC. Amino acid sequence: CASSRQVANYGYTF.